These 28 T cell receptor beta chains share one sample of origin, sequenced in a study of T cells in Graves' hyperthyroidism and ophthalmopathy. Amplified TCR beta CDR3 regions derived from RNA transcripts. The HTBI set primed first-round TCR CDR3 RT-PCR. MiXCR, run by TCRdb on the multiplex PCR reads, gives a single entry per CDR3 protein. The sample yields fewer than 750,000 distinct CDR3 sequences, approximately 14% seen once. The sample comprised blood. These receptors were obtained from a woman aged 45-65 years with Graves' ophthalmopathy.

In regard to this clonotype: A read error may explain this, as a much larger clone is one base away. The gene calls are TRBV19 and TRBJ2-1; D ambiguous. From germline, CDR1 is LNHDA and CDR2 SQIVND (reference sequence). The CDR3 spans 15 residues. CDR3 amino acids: CASMNPGAGNNEQSF. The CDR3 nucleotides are TGTGCCAGTATGAACCCCGGCGCTGGCAACAATGAGCAGTCCTTC.

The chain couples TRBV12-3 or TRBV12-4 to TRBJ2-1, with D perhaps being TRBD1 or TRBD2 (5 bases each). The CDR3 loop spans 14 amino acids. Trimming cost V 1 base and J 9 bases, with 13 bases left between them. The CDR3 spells CASSLGGGVREQFF. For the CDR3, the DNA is TGTGCCAGCAGTTTAGGTGGGGGAGTTCGTGAGCAGTTCTTC.

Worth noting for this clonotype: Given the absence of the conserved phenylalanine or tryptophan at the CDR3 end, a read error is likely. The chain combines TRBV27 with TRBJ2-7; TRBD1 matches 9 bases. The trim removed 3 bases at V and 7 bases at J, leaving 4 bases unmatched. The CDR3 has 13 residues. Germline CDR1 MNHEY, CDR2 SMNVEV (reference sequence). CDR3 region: CASSFRGTGEQYS. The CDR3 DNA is TGTGCCAGCAGTTTCAGGGGGACAGGGGAGCAGTACTCC.

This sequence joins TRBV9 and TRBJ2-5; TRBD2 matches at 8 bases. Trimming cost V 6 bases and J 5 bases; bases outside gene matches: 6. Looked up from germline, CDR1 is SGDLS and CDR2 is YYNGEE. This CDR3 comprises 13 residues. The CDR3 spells CASTREGRETQYF. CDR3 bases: TGTGCCAGCACCCGGGAGGGCCGGGAGACCCAGTACTTC.

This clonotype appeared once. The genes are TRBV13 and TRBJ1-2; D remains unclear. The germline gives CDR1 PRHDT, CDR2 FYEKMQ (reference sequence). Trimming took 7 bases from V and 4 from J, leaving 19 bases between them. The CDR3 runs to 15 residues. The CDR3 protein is CASTSPKFGIYGYTF. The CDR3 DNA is TGTGCCAGCACATCGCCCAAGTTTGGTATCTATGGCTACACCTTC.

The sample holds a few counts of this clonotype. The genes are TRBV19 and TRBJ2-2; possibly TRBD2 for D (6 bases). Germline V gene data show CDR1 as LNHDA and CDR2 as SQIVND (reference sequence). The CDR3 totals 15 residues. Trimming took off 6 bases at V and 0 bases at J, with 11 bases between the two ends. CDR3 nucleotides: TGTGCCAGTAGCCAGGCTAGCGCGAACACCGGGGAGCTGTTTTTT. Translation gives CASSQASANTGELFF.

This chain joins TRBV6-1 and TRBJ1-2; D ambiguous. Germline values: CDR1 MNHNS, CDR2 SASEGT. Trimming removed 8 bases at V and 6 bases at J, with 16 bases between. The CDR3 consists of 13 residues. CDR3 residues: CASREFGVNGYTF. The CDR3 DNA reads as TGTGCCAGCCGAGAGTTTGGAGTGAATGGCTACACCTTC.

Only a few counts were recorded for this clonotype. The CDR3 region has the DNA TGCGCCAGCAGCCAGGGACTAGCGGGAGTTAGCCAAGAGACCCAGTACTTC. As protein: CASSQGLAGVSQETQYF. The genes are TRBV5-1 and TRBJ2-5; 14 nucleotides align to TRBD2. Per the germline V gene, CDR1 is SGHRS and CDR2 is YFSETQ. J lost 1 base, V lost 4 bases, and 6 bases had no gene match. This CDR3 region has 17 residues. Combining the CDR3 with reference TRBV5-1 and TRBJ2-5 gives the whole variable domain KAGVTQTPRYLIKTRGQQVTLSCSPISGHRSVSWYQQTPGQGLQFLFEYFSETQRNKGNFPGRFSGRQFSNSRSEMNVSTLELGDSALYLCASSQGLAGVSQETQYFGPGTRLLVL.

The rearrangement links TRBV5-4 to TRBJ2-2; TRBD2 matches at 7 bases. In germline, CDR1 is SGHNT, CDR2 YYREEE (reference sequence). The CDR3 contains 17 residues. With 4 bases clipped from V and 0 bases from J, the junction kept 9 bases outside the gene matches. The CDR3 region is CASSLGLVKTNTGELFF. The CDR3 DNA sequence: TGTGCCAGCAGCCTCGGACTAGTCAAAACGAACACCGGGGAGCTGTTTTTT.

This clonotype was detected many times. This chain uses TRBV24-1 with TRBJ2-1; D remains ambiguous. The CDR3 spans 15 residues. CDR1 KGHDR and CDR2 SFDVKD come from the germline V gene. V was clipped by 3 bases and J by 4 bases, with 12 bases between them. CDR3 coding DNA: TGTGCCACCAGTGATATTTTCTCGAAGTACAATGAGCAGTTCTTC. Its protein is CATSDIFSKYNEQFF.

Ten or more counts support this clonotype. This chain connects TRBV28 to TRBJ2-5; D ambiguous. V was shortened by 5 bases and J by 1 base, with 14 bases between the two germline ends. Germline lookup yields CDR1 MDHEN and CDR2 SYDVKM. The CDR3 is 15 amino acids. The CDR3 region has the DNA TGTGCCAGCAGTGATTTCCCATCGTCCCAAGAGACCCAGTACTTC. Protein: CASSDFPSSQETQYF.

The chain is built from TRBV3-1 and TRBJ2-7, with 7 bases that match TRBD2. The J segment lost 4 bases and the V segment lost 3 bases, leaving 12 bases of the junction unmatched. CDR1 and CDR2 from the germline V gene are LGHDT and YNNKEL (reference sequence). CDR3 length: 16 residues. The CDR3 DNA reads TGTGCCAGCAGCCACTCCATCGGGACTAATCCATACGAGCAGTACTTC. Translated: CASSHSIGTNPYEQYF.

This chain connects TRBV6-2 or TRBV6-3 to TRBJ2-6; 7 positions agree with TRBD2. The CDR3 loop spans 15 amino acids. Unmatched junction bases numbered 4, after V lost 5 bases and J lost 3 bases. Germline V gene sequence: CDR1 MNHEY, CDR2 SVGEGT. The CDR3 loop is CASSGLGLGANVLTF. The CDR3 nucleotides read TGTGCCAGCAGTGGACTAGGCCTTGGGGCCAACGTCCTGACTTTC.

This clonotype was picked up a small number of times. CDR3 protein: CSVDIYTEAFF. The CDR3 DNA reads as TGCAGCGTTGATATTTACACTGAAGCTTTCTTT. J is TRBJ1-1 and V is TRBV29-1, with unresolved D. CDR3 size: 11 residues. The V end lost 3 bases, the J end lost 3 bases, and 5 bases lay between the germline ends. Germline V CDR1 and CDR2: SQVTM, ANQGSEA.

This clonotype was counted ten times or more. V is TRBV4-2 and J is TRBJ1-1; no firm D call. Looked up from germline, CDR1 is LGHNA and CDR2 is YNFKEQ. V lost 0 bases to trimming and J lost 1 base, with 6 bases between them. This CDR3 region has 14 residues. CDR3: CASSQEPQNTEAFF. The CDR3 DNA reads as TGTGCCAGCAGCCAAGAGCCCCAGAACACTGAAGCTTTCTTT.

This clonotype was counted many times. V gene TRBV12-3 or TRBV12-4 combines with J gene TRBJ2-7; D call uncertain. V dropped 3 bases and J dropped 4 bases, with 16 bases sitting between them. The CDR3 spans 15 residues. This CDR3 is CASSLAVGLGYEQYF. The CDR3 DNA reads TGTGCCAGCAGTTTGGCAGTTGGCTTGGGGTACGAGCAGTACTTC.

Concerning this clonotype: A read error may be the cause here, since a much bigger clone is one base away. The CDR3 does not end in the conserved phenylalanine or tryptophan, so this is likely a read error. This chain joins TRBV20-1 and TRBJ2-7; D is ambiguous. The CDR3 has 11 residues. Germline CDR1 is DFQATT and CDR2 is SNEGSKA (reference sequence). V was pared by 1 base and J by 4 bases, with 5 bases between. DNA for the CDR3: TGCAGTGCTAGAGTTCAGTACGAGCAGTACTCC. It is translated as CSARVQYEQYS.

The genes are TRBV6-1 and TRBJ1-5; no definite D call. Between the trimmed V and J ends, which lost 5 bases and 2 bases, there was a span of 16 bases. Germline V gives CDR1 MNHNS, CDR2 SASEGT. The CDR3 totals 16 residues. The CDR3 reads CASSKTAGAGNQPQHF. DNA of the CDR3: TGTGCCAGCAGTAAAACAGCGGGCGCGGGCAATCAGCCCCAGCATTTT.

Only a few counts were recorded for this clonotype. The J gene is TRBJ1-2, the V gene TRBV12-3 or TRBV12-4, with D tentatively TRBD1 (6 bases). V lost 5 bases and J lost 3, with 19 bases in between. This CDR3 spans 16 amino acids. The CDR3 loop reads CASSLYTGTIDYGYTF. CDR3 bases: TGTGCCAGCAGTCTCTACACCGGGACAATCGACTATGGCTACACCTTC.

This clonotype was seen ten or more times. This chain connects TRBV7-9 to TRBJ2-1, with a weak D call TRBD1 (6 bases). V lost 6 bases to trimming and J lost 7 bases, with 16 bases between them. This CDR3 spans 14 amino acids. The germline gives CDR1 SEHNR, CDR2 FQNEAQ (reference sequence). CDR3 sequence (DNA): TGTGCCAGCAGTCTTAACCAGGGGTCTAATGAGCAGTTCTTC. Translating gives CASSLNQGSNEQFF.

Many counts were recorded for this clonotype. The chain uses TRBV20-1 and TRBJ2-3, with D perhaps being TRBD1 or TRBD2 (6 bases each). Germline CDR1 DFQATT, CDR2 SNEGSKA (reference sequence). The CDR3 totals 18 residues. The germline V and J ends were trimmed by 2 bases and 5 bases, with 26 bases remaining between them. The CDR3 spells CSARLAVGGTLPGDTQYF. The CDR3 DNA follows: TGCAGTGCTAGATTGGCAGTGGGGGGCACACTCCCGGGAGATACGCAGTATTTT.

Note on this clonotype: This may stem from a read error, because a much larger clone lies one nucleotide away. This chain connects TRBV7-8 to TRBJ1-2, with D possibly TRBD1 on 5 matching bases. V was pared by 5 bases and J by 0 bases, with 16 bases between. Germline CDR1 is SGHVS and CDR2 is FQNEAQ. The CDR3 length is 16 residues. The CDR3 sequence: CASSPHPGRTNYGYTF. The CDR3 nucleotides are TGTGCCAGCAGCCCACATCCGGGACGGACTAACTATGGCTACACCTTC.

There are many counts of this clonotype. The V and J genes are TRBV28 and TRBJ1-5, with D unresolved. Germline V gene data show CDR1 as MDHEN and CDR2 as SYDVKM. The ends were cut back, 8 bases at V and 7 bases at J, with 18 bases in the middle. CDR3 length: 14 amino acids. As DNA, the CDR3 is TGTGCCAGCGCTATACTAGGGTTCGGACAGCCCCAGCATTTT. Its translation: CASAILGFGQPQHF.

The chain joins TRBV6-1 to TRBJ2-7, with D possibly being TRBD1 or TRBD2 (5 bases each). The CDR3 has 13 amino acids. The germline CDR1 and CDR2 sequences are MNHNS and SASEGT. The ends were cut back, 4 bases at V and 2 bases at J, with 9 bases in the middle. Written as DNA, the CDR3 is TGTGCCAGCAGTGGGGGGTACCCCTACGAGCAGTACTTC. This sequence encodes CASSGGYPYEQYF.

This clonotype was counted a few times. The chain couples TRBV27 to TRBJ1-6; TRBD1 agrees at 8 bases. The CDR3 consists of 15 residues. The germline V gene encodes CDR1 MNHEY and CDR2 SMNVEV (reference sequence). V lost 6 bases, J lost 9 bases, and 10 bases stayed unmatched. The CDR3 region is CASSRGTGTISPLHF. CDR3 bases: TGTGCCAGCAGCCGCGGGACAGGAACAATTTCACCCCTCCACTTT.

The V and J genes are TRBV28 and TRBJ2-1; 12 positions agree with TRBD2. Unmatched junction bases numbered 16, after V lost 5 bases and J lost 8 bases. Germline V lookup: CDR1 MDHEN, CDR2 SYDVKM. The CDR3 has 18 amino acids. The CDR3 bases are TGTGCCAGCAGTACGAGGACTAGCGGGATAAGTGTGGTGTATGAGCAGTTCTTC. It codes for CASSTRTSGISVVYEQFF. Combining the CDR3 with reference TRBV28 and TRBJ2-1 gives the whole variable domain DVKVTQSSRYLVKRTGEKVFLECVQDMDHENMFWYRQDPGLGLRLIYFSYDVKMKEKGDIPEGYSVSREKKERFSLILESASTNQTSMYLCASSTRTSGISVVYEQFFGPGTRLTVL.

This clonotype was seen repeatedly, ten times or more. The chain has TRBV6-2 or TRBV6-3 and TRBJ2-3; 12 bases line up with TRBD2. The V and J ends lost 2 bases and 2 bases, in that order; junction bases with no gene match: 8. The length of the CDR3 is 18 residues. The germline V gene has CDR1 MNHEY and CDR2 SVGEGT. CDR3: CASSYTELAGGVTDTQYF. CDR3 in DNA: TGTGCCAGCAGTTACACAGAACTAGCGGGAGGTGTCACAGATACGCAGTATTTT.

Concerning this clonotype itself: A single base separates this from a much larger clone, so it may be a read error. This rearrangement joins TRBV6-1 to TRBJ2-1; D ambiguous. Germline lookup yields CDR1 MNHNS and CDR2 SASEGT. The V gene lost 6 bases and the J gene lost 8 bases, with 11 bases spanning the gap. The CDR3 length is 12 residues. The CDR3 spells CASRPDRDEQFF. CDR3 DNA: TGTGCCAGCAGGCCCGATAGGGATGAGCAGTTCTTC.